This TCR beta chain was identified during a study of shared clonotypes between healthy human individuals. Overall study context: The donor pool was made up of a couple of women and a few men aged 18 to 49.

Clones were sequenced by immunoSEQ multiplex PCR, and TCRdb holds only the in-frame ones, with some missing. The sample contains some 740,000 clones, 92% of which appear only once. This CDR3 is built from 11 residues. The germline gives CDR1 MGHRA, CDR2 YSYEKL. V shed 1 base and J shed 12 bases, with 7 bases lying between them. In the naive CD8 group, cells lacked CD45RO and were positively selected for CCR7, so terminally differentiated effector memory CD45RA+ cells were left out. The receptor comes from a man under 40 in good health. The chain uses TRBV4-1 and TRBJ2-1; tentatively, D is TRBD2 (6 bases). Sequenced input: naive CD8+ T cells sorted from blood. CDR3 region: CASSQGGLQFF. The CDR3 DNA reads TGCGCCAGCAGCCAAGGGGGACTGCAGTTCTTC.